This is a list of T cell receptor beta chains from one sample in a study of blood T cell repertoires in COVID-19. Produced via immunoSEQ multiplex PCR; TCRdb's table is partial and in-frame only. The sample yields 65,000 to 90,000 clones, approximately 90% seen once. The material sequenced was peripheral blood. The receptors come from a man aged 45-65 years with acute or convalescent COVID-19. CDR3s include the opening cysteine and the closing phenylalanine or tryptophan. D genes are given only for firm matches. The listing skips clone size in some rows; elsewhere it reads once, few, many or a size class.

CDR3nt: TGTGCCAGCAGCCCCGCGCGGTTTAACTATGGCTACACCTTC; CDR3aa: CASSPARFNYGYTF; d_gene: -; j_gene: TRBJ1-2; v_gene: TRBV7-9; abundance: once
CDR3nt: TGTGCCAGCAGCTCCGGGACAAAAACAGATACGCAGTATTTT; CDR3aa: CASSSGTKTDTQYF; d_gene: -; j_gene: TRBJ2-3; v_gene: TRBV5-4; abundance: -
CDR3nt: TGTGCCAGCAGTGGGACAGGGGGTCGTCTCGGGGAGACCCAGTACTTC; CDR3aa: CASSGTGGRLGETQYF; d_gene: TRBD1; j_gene: TRBJ2-5; v_gene: TRBV2; abundance: -
CDR3nt: TGTGCCAGCATCGAGTGGCGGGGCGACACAGATACGCAGTATTTT; CDR3aa: CASIEWRGDTDTQYF; d_gene: -; j_gene: TRBJ2-3; v_gene: TRBV6-6; abundance: -
CDR3nt: TGTGCCAGCGTCAGGGCCGAAAACACCGGGGAGCTGTTTTTT; CDR3aa: CASVRAENTGELFF; d_gene: -; j_gene: TRBJ2-2; v_gene: TRBV6-5; abundance: -
CDR3nt: TGTGCCTGGAGTGCCCGTACCGAAGGGAGGGGTGGCTACACCTTC; CDR3aa: CAWSARTEGRGGYTF; d_gene: -; j_gene: TRBJ1-2; v_gene: TRBV30; abundance: -
CDR3nt: TGTGCCAGCAGCGTAGCTCTTCTAGCGGGGGGTCCAGGAGATACGCAGTATTTT; CDR3aa: CASSVALLAGGPGDTQYF; d_gene: TRBD2; j_gene: TRBJ2-3; v_gene: TRBV9; abundance: -
CDR3nt: TGTGCCAGCTCACCCCAGGAGAACACTGAAGCTTTCTTT; CDR3aa: CASSPQENTEAFF; d_gene: -; j_gene: TRBJ1-1; v_gene: TRBV18; abundance: -
CDR3nt: TGCGCCAGCAGCTTGGGAATCGGTGGAAACACCATATATTTT; CDR3aa: CASSLGIGGNTIYF; d_gene: -; j_gene: TRBJ1-3; v_gene: TRBV5-1; abundance: -
CDR3nt: TGTGCCAGCAGCCAAGATCATGATTCACCCCTCCACTTT; CDR3aa: CASSQDHDSPLHF; d_gene: -; j_gene: TRBJ1-6; v_gene: TRBV3-1/TRBV3-2; abundance: many
CDR3nt: TGTGCCAGCAGCTGCCTTCCTGGCGGCTACACCTTC; CDR3aa: CASSCLPGGYTF; d_gene: -; j_gene: TRBJ1-2; v_gene: TRBV11-3; abundance: -
CDR3nt: TGCAGCGCCTCGGGACAGGGCTATGGCTACACCTTC; CDR3aa: CSASGQGYGYTF; d_gene: TRBD1; j_gene: TRBJ1-2; v_gene: TRBV29-1; abundance: -
CDR3nt: TGTGCCACCAGTGACCCCCCAGGGGGAGTCACTGAAGCTTTCTTT; CDR3aa: CATSDPPGGVTEAFF; d_gene: TRBD1; j_gene: TRBJ1-1; v_gene: TRBV24-1; abundance: -
CDR3nt: TGTGCCAGCAGCTTTACAGGGATTAGCAATCAGCCCCAGCATTTT; CDR3aa: CASSFTGISNQPQHF; d_gene: -; j_gene: TRBJ1-5; v_gene: TRBV5-5; abundance: once
CDR3nt: TGTGCCAGCAGCTTCGGGACTAGCTCGGAGACCCAGTACTTC; CDR3aa: CASSFGTSSETQYF; d_gene: TRBD2; j_gene: TRBJ2-5; v_gene: TRBV7-9; abundance: -
CDR3nt: TGCACCAGCAGCTCGCGACGAATGACAGGGGTAAGTTATGGCTACACCTTC; CDR3aa: CTSSSRRMTGVSYGYTF; d_gene: -; j_gene: TRBJ1-2; v_gene: TRBV1; abundance: -
CDR3nt: TGTGCCAGCAGCGCCGACAGCTCTGGAAACACCATATATTTT; CDR3aa: CASSADSSGNTIYF; d_gene: -; j_gene: TRBJ1-3; v_gene: TRBV9; abundance: -
CDR3nt: TGTGCCAGCTCACTCAACAGGGGGACGGGCTATGGCTACACCTTC; CDR3aa: CASSLNRGTGYGYTF; d_gene: TRBD1; j_gene: TRBJ1-2; v_gene: TRBV18; abundance: -
CDR3nt: TGTGCCATCAGTGAGTCGACAGGGAGTAATGAAAAACTGTTTTTT; CDR3aa: CAISESTGSNEKLFF; d_gene: TRBD1; j_gene: TRBJ1-4; v_gene: TRBV10-3; abundance: -
CDR3nt: TGTGCCAGCAGTAAACAGGGGGCTGACTATGGCTACACCTTC; CDR3aa: CASSKQGADYGYTF; d_gene: TRBD1; j_gene: TRBJ1-2; v_gene: TRBV6-6; abundance: -
CDR3nt: TGTGCCAGCAGTACGTACAGGGGGGCGAGCACTGAAGCTTTCTTT; CDR3aa: CASSTYRGASTEAFF; d_gene: TRBD1; j_gene: TRBJ1-1; v_gene: TRBV6-6; abundance: -